Listed below are T cell receptor beta chains from one sample, sequenced in a study of CD8+ T cells in alopecia areata. The protocol was immunoSEQ multiplex PCR, while the TCRdb copy is restricted to in-frame clones and leaves out a portion. Among around 200,000 clones, about three fifths were seen once, and the ten largest hold approximately 0.7%. The material was CD4+ T cells sorted from blood, obtained at week 4, from a patient treated with tofacitinib. The source is a human donor with alopecia areata. CDR3s include the opening cysteine and the closing phenylalanine or tryptophan. The D gene is left open where the match is weak. Expanded clones get a size class; other rows say once, few or many, or leave the size out.

d_call: .; j_call: TRBJ2-3; v_call: TRBV11-2; clone_size: .; cdr3_nt: TGTGCCAGCAGCCCCACCAAAGATACGCAGTATTTT; cdr3_aa: CASSPTKDTQYF
d_call: .; j_call: TRBJ2-4; v_call: TRBV7-9; clone_size: .; cdr3_nt: TGTGCCAGCAGCTTAGTTGGGGCCGCCAAAAACATTCAGTACTTC; cdr3_aa: CASSLVGAAKNIQYF
d_call: .; j_call: TRBJ2-3; v_call: TRBV29-1; clone_size: few; cdr3_nt: TGCAGCGTTGAAAGGCCGGATAGCACAGATACGCAGTATTTT; cdr3_aa: CSVERPDSTDTQYF
d_call: TRBD1; j_call: TRBJ1-2; v_call: TRBV2; clone_size: few; cdr3_nt: TGTGCCAGCGACAGGGGGCTCAGCTATGGCTACACCTTC; cdr3_aa: CASDRGLSYGYTF
d_call: .; j_call: TRBJ2-6; v_call: TRBV4-3; clone_size: few; cdr3_nt: TGCGCCAGCAGCCAAGTTTTCACATCCAGTGCCGGGGCCAACGTCCTGACTTTC; cdr3_aa: CASSQVFTSSAGANVLTF
d_call: TRBD2; j_call: TRBJ2-5; v_call: TRBV11-3; clone_size: .; cdr3_nt: TGTGCCAGCAGCTCCGGGACTAGCGGACAAGAGACCCAGTACTTC; cdr3_aa: CASSSGTSGQETQYF
d_call: .; j_call: TRBJ2-3; v_call: TRBV29-1; clone_size: .; cdr3_nt: TGCAGCGTTCCACCAGCAGGCGTAACAGATACGCAGTATTTT; cdr3_aa: CSVPPAGVTDTQYF
d_call: TRBD2; j_call: TRBJ2-7; v_call: TRBV7-2; clone_size: few; cdr3_nt: TGTGCCAGCAGCTCCACTAGGACTAGCGGGAGTATCGGCGAGCAGTACTTC; cdr3_aa: CASSSTRTSGSIGEQYF
d_call: .; j_call: TRBJ2-5; v_call: TRBV27; clone_size: .; cdr3_nt: TGTGCCAGCAGTGTAAACAGGGCCCGGGAGACCCAGTACTTC; cdr3_aa: CASSVNRARETQYF
d_call: .; j_call: TRBJ2-4; v_call: TRBV15; clone_size: few; cdr3_nt: TGTGCCACCAGCAGAGATATCGGGGGCTCTCTAGACATTCAGTACTTC; cdr3_aa: CATSRDIGGSLDIQYF
d_call: .; j_call: TRBJ2-4; v_call: TRBV29-1; clone_size: .; cdr3_nt: TGCAGCGCTGAAGGCCCGACCCGGACCAAAAACATTCAGTACTTC; cdr3_aa: CSAEGPTRTKNIQYF
d_call: .; j_call: TRBJ2-7; v_call: TRBV7-2; clone_size: .; cdr3_nt: TGTGCCAGCAGCTTAGAGGATGGCTACGAGCAGTACTTC; cdr3_aa: CASSLEDGYEQYF
d_call: .; j_call: TRBJ1-5; v_call: TRBV19; clone_size: few; cdr3_nt: TGTGCCAGTAGTCCCCGACAGCCCAATCAGCCCCAGCATTTT; cdr3_aa: CASSPRQPNQPQHF